The T cell receptor beta chain under discussion was sequenced for a study of response to subunit inactivated influenza vaccine (dated by TCRdb to between 2017 and 2018). In terms of the full investigation: The study used deep quantitative T cell receptor repertoire profiling to track responses to a trivalent subunit inactivated influenza vaccine.

The germline V gene specifies SQVTM as CDR1 and ANQGSEA as CDR2. Germline trimming: 5 bases from V, 2 bases from J; junction bases outside gene matches: 5. The CDR3 goes from the cysteine to the phenylalanine over 14 residues. Only the CDR3 part of the read is kept: 42 bases, read in frame from the first base. This clonotype occurred many times. Its antigen is not yet known. No per-base quality is available; no much larger clone lies one base away. Preparation of the library involved RT-PCR. The sequencer listed for this sample is Illumina HiSeq 2500. TCRdb took the public reads, trimmed them with fastp at Q25, ran MiXCR for clone calling and kept in-frame beta chains. Rows are combined by CDR3 protein, so each entry shows the most common genes and DNA. Counted in this sample were about 310,000 distinct CDR3 sequences; about a fifth of them appeared once. The ten largest clones represent about a tenth of the sample.

Study-wide conclusions, independent of this receptor: The authors proposed that each seasonal influenza vaccination may bring in only a limited number of new T cells.

This receptor was identified in a man between 50 and 70 years old who received an inactivated influenza vaccine. Donor details come from another sample of the same person, matched by shared clones. This sample comprised PBMCs from blood, obtained less than 22 months after vaccination. The sequence joins TRBV29-1 to TRBJ2-1; TRBD2 aligns with 8 central bases. The CDR3: CSVLLTSAYNEQFF. The bases read TGCAGCGTTCTTCTGACTAGCGCCTACAATGAGCAGTTCTTC.